This TCR beta chain comes out of a study of blood T cells in healthy people across ages. Study-level results: The recorded TCR beta diversity per million T cells decreased in a roughly linear manner with age.

Alongside a J-beta primer mix, a sample-barcoded 5' primer served in a second PCR lasting roughly 7 to 11 cycles. TCRdb ran MiXCR on the 5' RACE reads and lists one entry per CDR3 protein. The sample consists of 1.8 million or so distinct CDR3 sequences, approximately 39% of them appearing once. Only a few counts were recorded for this clonotype. As yet, its antigen is unknown. The CDR3 runs 18 residues. J was trimmed by 2 bases and V by 4 bases; bases with no gene match: 11. Germline V gene sequence: CDR1 SGDLS, CDR2 YYNGEE. The specimen sequenced was blood. The chain uses TRBV9 and TRBJ2-3; 12 nucleotides agree with TRBD2. The source of this sequence is a human donor in good health. The CDR3 DNA sequence: TGTGCCAGCAGCCCAACGAGGAGGACTAGCGGGGCCACAGATACGCAGTATTTT. This codes for CASSPTRRTSGATDTQYF. Variable domain in full (rest from reference TRBV9 and TRBJ2-3): DSGVTQTPKHLITATGQRVTLRCSPRSGDLSVYWYQQSLDQGLQFLIQYYNGEERAKGNILERFSAQQFPDLHSELNLSSLELGDSALYFCASSPTRRTSGATDTQYFGPGTRLTVL.